A selection of T cell receptor beta chains follows, all from one sample in a study of blood T cell repertoires in COVID-19. The assay was immunoSEQ multiplex PCR, and TCRdb's table has in-frame clones only and misses some. This sample has around 200,000 clones, with around four fifths found just once. Source material: peripheral blood. Every receptor here comes from a woman in her 70s with COVID-19, enrolled during active disease. CDR3s include the opening cysteine and the closing phenylalanine or tryptophan. The D gene is left open where the match is weak. Expanded clones are given a class, and other clones once, few, many or no size at all.

>TRBV11-2|TRBJ1-3|NA|NA
CASSPVLSGNTIYF
TGTGCCAGCAGCCCAGTGCTCTCTGGAAACACCATATATTTT
>TRBV10-1|TRBJ1-1|NA|NA
CASSLSRTAGTEAFF
TGCGCCAGCAGTCTATCTCGAACGGCGGGGACTGAAGCTTTCTTT
>TRBV27|TRBJ1-2|NA|NA
CASRQANNYGYTF
TGTGCCAGCAGACAAGCGAATAACTATGGCTACACCTTC
>TRBV6-5|TRBJ1-2|NA|NA
CASTAGTPSSYTF
TGTGCCAGCACAGCCGGGACACCCTCTAGCTACACCTTC
>TRBV27|TRBJ2-1|NA|NA
CASSFDYDNEQFF
TGTGCCAGCAGTTTTGACTACGACAATGAGCAGTTCTTC
>TRBV24-1|TRBJ1-2|TRBD1|NA
CATSDTGAMGVTF
TGTGCCACCAGTGACACAGGGGCCATGGGGGTCACCTTC
>TRBV28|TRBJ1-1|NA|NA
CASRAGGDTEAFF
TGTGCCAGCCGCGCAGGCGGGGACACTGAAGCTTTCTTT
>TRBV29-1|TRBJ1-2|NA|NA
CSGETNYGYTF
TGCAGCGGAGAGACTAACTATGGCTACACCTTC
>TRBV4-1|TRBJ1-5|TRBD1|NA
CASSRDGTGGDNQPQHF
TGCGCCAGCAGCCGAGACGGGACAGGGGGGGACAATCAGCCCCAGCATTTT
>TRBV5-6|TRBJ1-4|NA|NA
CASSLGGRGQPNEKLFF
TGTGCCAGCAGCCTGGGGGGTCGGGGTCAACCTAATGAAAAACTGTTTTTT
>TRBV29-1|TRBJ1-1|NA|NA
CSVAAGLGTEAFF
TGCAGCGTTGCGGCAGGACTGGGGACTGAAGCTTTCTTT
>TRBV19|TRBJ1-2|NA|few
CASSINMAEGSFYGYTF
TGTGCCAGTAGTATTAACATGGCGGAAGGTTCTTTCTATGGCTACACCTTC
>TRBV29-1|TRBJ1-1|NA|NA
CSVLSGTEAFF
TGCAGCGTCCTCTCGGGCACTGAAGCTTTCTTT
>TRBV2|TRBJ1-2|TRBD1|NA
CASSGGQGNYGYTF
TGTGCCAGCAGTGGGGGACAGGGGAACTATGGCTACACCTTC
>TRBV28|TRBJ1-3|NA|NA
CASSLWQGTAGNTIYF
TGTGCCAGCAGTTTATGGCAGGGAACGGCTGGAAACACCATATATTTT
>TRBV28|TRBJ2-5|NA|few
CASSSDLETQYF
TGTGCCAGCAGTTCTGACTTAGAGACCCAGTACTTC
>TRBV18|TRBJ1-1|TRBD1|once
CASSLGQGWTEAFF
TGTGCCAGCTCACTTGGACAGGGATGGACTGAAGCTTTCTTT
>TRBV27|TRBJ2-5|NA|NA
CASRGRGEETQYF
TGTGCCAGCAGAGGCAGGGGAGAAGAGACCCAGTACTTC
>TRBV10-3|TRBJ2-1|TRBD2|NA
CAISESTSGGEQFF
TGTGCCATCAGTGAGTCGACGAGCGGGGGTGAGCAGTTCTTC
>TRBV13|TRBJ2-1|TRBD1|NA
CASSLQNTWDSFNEQFF
TGTGCCAGCAGCTTACAGAACACTTGGGACAGCTTCAATGAGCAGTTCTTC
>TRBV6-5|TRBJ1-1|TRBD1|NA
CIARRGTGGDTEAFF
TGCATTGCCCGGCGGGGGACAGGGGGGGACACTGAAGCTTTCTTT
>TRBV30|TRBJ1-2|NA|NA
CASTSGNYGYTF
TGTGCCTCCACCTCAGGGAACTATGGCTACACCTTC
>TRBV20-1|TRBJ1-5|NA|NA
CSASWRGVEPQHF
TGCAGTGCTAGTTGGCGGGGGGTTGAGCCCCAGCATTTT
>TRBV7-3|TRBJ2-1|TRBD1|NA
CASSSGTGGQEQFF
TGTGCCAGCAGCTCCGGGACAGGGGGACAGGAGCAGTTCTTC
>TRBV19|TRBJ1-1|TRBD1|NA
CASSIQGDAEAFF
TGTGCCAGTAGTATACAGGGGGACGCTGAAGCTTTCTTT
>TRBV4-1|TRBJ2-1|NA|NA
CASSQVGYNNEQFF
TGCGCCAGCAGCCAAGTGGGCTATAACAATGAGCAGTTCTTC
>TRBV6-1|TRBJ2-1|TRBD1|NA
CASSDGTASFF
TGTGCCAGCAGTGACGGGACAGCCTCGTTCTTC
>TRBV4-2|TRBJ1-2|NA|NA
CASSQDSSGGPRYGYTF
TGTGCCAGCAGCCAAGATAGTAGTGGAGGGCCCCGCTATGGCTACACCTTC
>TRBV12-3/TRBV12-4|TRBJ1-1|NA|few
CASSLESEAFF
TGTGCCAGCAGTTTGGAGAGTGAAGCTTTCTTT
>TRBV2|TRBJ2-4|TRBD1|NA
CASEGQGGESIQYF
TGTGCCTCGGAGGGACAGGGTGGAGAAAGCATTCAGTACTTC
>TRBV6-6|TRBJ1-1|NA|once
CASSSSGLRGYTEAFF
TGTGCCAGCAGTTCCTCAGGCCTGAGAGGGTACACTGAAGCTTTCTTT
>TRBV7-2|TRBJ2-5|TRBD2|NA
CASNTFSGSPPETQYF
TGTGCCAGCAACACTTTTAGCGGGAGCCCCCCCGAGACCCAGTACTTC
>TRBV6-5|TRBJ1-1|NA|NA
CASSRDTALNTEAFF
TGTGCCAGCAGTCGGGACACGGCTCTGAACACTGAAGCTTTCTTT
>TRBV28|TRBJ1-2|NA|NA
CASSLLPGQGYGYTF
TGTGCCAGCAGTTTATTGCCGGGACAAGGCTATGGCTACACCTTC
>TRBV27|TRBJ2-1|TRBD2|NA
CASSPQLAGNYNEQFF
TGTGCCAGCAGTCCCCAATTAGCGGGAAATTACAATGAGCAGTTCTTC
>TRBV7-8|TRBJ2-3|TRBD2|NA
CASSHSGTSGTDTQYF
TGTGCCAGCAGCCACAGCGGGACTAGCGGCACAGATACGCAGTATTTT
>TRBV6-6|TRBJ1-5|TRBD1|few
CASRQGGQPQHF
TGTGCCAGCAGGCAGGGGGGTCAGCCCCAGCATTTT
>TRBV6-5|TRBJ2-3|NA|NA
CASSYPRDTQYF
TGTGCCAGCAGTTACCCACGGGATACGCAGTATTTT
>TRBV2|TRBJ2-5|NA|NA
CASSGDNFGTQYF
TGTGCCAGCAGTGGAGACAACTTCGGGACCCAGTACTTC
>TRBV6-5|TRBJ1-1|NA|NA
CASSQRQNTEAFF
TGTGCCAGCAGCCAGAGACAGAACACTGAAGCTTTCTTT
>TRBV19|TRBJ1-2|NA|NA
CASSPQGNLYGYTF
TGTGCCAGTAGCCCACAGGGAAATCTCTATGGCTACACCTTC
>TRBV11-1|TRBJ1-2|NA|NA
CASSFVSDYGYTF
TGTGCCAGCAGCTTTGTCAGCGACTATGGCTACACCTTC
>TRBV29-1|TRBJ1-1|NA|NA
CSVEQRPNTEAFF
TGCAGCGTTGAACAGCGACCCAACACTGAAGCTTTCTTT
>TRBV11-2|TRBJ2-7|NA|once
CASSSGQTRSYEQYF
TGTGCCAGCAGCTCAGGACAGACGAGGAGCTACGAGCAGTACTTC
>TRBV11-1|TRBJ2-7|TRBD2|NA
CASSFSGLAGYEQYF
TGTGCCAGCAGCTTTTCCGGACTAGCGGGATACGAGCAGTACTTC
>TRBV7-2|TRBJ1-3|NA|NA
CASTIGQFDRKSIYF
TGTGCCAGCACCATAGGTCAATTTGACAGAAAATCCATATATTTT
>TRBV7-2|TRBJ1-1|TRBD1|NA
CASSYHRGTNTEAFF
TGTGCCAGCAGCTACCACAGGGGAACGAACACTGAAGCTTTCTTT
>TRBV13|TRBJ2-3|NA|NA
CASSLGLAGVFSDTQYF
TGTGCCAGCAGCTTAGGGCTAGCTGGAGTGTTCAGTGATACGCAGTATTTT
>TRBV5-1|TRBJ1-5|NA|NA
CASSLAPGEANQPQHF
TGCGCCAGCAGCTTGGCCCCGGGTGAGGCCAATCAGCCCCAGCATTTT
>TRBV29-1|TRBJ1-2|NA|NA
CSVGGGPSYGYTF
TGCAGCGTTGGCGGGGGCCCCTCTTATGGCTACACCTTC
>TRBV11-2|TRBJ2-2|NA|once
CASSLDAGASLTGELFF
TGTGCCAGCAGCTTAGACGCAGGGGCCTCGCTCACCGGGGAGCTGTTTTTT
>TRBV28|TRBJ2-3|TRBD1|NA
CASSLYGQGGTDTQYF
TGTGCCAGCAGTCTCTATGGACAGGGGGGCACAGATACGCAGTATTTT
>TRBV5-1|TRBJ1-4|TRBD1|NA
CASGAGQANEKLFF
TGCGCCAGCGGCGCGGGACAGGCCAATGAAAAACTGTTTTTT
>TRBV5-1|TRBJ1-2|NA|NA
CASSVGEALYGYTF
TGCGCCAGCAGCGTCGGGGAAGCCCTCTATGGCTACACCTTC